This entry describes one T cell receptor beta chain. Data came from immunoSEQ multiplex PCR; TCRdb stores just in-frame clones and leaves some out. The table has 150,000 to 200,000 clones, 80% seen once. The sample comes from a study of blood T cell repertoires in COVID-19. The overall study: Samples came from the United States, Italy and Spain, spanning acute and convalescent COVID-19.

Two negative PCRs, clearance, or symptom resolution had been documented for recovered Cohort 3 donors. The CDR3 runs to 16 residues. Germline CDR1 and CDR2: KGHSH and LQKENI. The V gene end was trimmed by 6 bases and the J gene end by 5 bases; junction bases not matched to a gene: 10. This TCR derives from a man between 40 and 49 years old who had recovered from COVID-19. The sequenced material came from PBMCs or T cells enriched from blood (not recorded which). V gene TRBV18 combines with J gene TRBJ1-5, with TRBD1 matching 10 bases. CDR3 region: CASSPLAGTGDQPQHF. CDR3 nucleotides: TGTGCCAGCTCCCCCCTGGCCGGGACAGGGGATCAGCCCCAGCATTTT.